Below are 4 T cell receptor beta chains sequenced from a single sample in a study of blood T cells in healthy people across ages. Then a second PCR, running about 6 to 12 cycles, was carried out with a sample-barcoded 5' primer and a J-beta primer mix. TCRdb reprocessed the 5' RACE reads via MiXCR and lists one record per CDR3 protein. Of about a million distinct CDR3 sequences listed, about 44% are singletons. Sequenced input: blood. Every receptor here comes from a man aged 30 to 39 in good health.

The table lists this clonotype with a few counts. This chain uses TRBV21-1 with TRBJ2-3; the D segment call TRBD2 is taken from the table without a DNA check. TRBV21-1 is flagged as a pseudogene. The CDR3 totals 16 residues. The CDR3 reads CASSKQERGFTDTQYF. Written as DNA, the CDR3 is TGTGCCAGCAGCAAACAAGAGCGGGGGTTCACAGATACGCAGTATTTT.

In its sample, this clonotype was seen once. The rearrangement joins TRBV4-2 to TRBJ2-3; 15 nucleotides agree with TRBD2. This CDR3 is built from 17 residues. Germline-derived CDR1 and CDR2 are LGHNA and YNFKEQ. J lost 1 base, V lost 4 bases, and 3 bases had no gene match. CDR3 nucleotides: TGTGCCAGCAGCCTCCGGACTAGCGGGGGGGGCACAGATACGCAGTATTTT. Protein sequence: CASSLRTSGGGTDTQYF.

V is TRBV27 and J is TRBJ2-7; 8 bases map to TRBD1. Germline V CDR1 and CDR2: MNHEY, SMNVEV (reference sequence). V shed 5 bases, J shed 0 bases, and the junction held 6 bases outside the gene matches. This CDR3 region has 15 residues. Written as DNA, the CDR3 is TGTGCCAGCAGTGTGCAGGGGGCGAGCTCCTACGAGCAGTACTTC. It translates to CASSVQGASSYEQYF.

The chain employs TRBV7-2 and TRBJ2-1; possible D gene TRBD2, 6 bases. In germline, CDR1 is SGHTA, CDR2 FQGNSA. Trimming took off 5 bases at V and 3 bases at J, with 14 bases between the two ends. The CDR3 contains 15 residues. The CDR3 sequence: CASSQLAGRYNEQFF. Written as DNA, the CDR3 is TGTGCCAGCAGCCAACTTGCGGGACGCTACAATGAGCAGTTCTTC.